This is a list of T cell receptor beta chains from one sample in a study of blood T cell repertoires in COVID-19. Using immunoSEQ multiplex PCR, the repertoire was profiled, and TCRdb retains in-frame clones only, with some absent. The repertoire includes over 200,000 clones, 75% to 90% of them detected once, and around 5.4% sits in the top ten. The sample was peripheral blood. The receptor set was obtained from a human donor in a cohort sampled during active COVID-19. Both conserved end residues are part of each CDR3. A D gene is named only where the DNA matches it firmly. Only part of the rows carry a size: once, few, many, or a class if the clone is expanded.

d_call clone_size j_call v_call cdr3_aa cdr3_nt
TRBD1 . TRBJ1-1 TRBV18 CASSPQFGQGLSF TGTGCCAGCTCACCACAGTTTGGACAGGGGCTCTCCTTT
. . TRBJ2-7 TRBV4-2 CASSQDHGYEQYF TGTGCCAGCAGCCAAGACCACGGCTACGAGCAGTACTTC
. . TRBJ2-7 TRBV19 CASSMRRDIPYEQYF TGTGCCAGTAGTATGCGTCGGGACATCCCCTACGAGCAGTACTTC
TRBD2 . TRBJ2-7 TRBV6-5 CASSYISGRRREQYF TGTGCCAGTAGTTACATAAGCGGGAGAAGGAGGGAGCAGTACTTC
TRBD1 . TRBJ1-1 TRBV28 CASRHPGQGRRGAFF TGTGCCAGCAGGCACCCGGGACAGGGGAGGCGTGGAGCTTTCTTT
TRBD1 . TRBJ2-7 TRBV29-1 CSVAGQGIHEQYF TGCAGCGTTGCGGGACAGGGGATCCACGAGCAGTACTTC
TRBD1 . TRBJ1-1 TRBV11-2 CASSFRDRGNTEAFF TGTGCCAGCAGCTTCCGGGACAGGGGGAACACTGAAGCTTTCTTT
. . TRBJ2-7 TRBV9 CASSVVGGPSYEQYF TGTGCCAGCAGCGTAGTCGGGGGGCCCTCCTACGAGCAGTACTTC
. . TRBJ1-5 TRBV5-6 CASSSGGGQPQHF TGTGCCAGCAGCTCTGGGGGGGGTCAGCCCCAGCATTTT
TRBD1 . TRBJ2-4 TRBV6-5 CASRGPGQGRIIQYF TGTGCCAGCAGGGGACCGGGACAGGGTAGGATCATTCAGTACTTC
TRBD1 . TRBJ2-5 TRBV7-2 CASSLGRGQETQYF TGTGCCAGCAGCTTAGGAAGGGGACAGGAGACCCAGTACTTC
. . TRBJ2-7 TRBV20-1 CSARELYEQYF TGCAGTGCTAGAGAACTCTACGAGCAGTACTTC
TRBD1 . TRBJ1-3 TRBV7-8 CASSLLRGKNSGNTIYF TGTGCCAGCAGCTTACTCAGGGGGAAAAACTCTGGAAACACCATATATTTT
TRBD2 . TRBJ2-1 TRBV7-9 CASSLRERGSYNEQFF TGTGCCAGCAGCTTAAGGGAGCGGGGGTCCTACAATGAGCAGTTCTTC
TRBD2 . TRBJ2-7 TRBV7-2 CASSSGLVSYEQYF TGTGCCAGCAGCTCGGGACTAGTGTCGTACGAGCAGTACTTC
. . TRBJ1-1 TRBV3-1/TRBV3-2 CASSRTGHPNTEAFF TGTGCCAGCAGCCGAACGGGACACCCGAACACTGAAGCTTTCTTT
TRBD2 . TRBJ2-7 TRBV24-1 CATSDATSGTLYEQYF TGTGCCACCAGTGATGCTACTAGCGGGACTCTCTACGAGCAGTACTTC
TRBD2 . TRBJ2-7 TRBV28 CASSPPSRSGSPGEQYF TGTGCCAGCAGTCCCCCATCTAGGAGCGGGAGCCCAGGCGAGCAGTACTTC
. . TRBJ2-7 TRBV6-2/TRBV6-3 CASSYSTGVSEQYF TGTGCCAGCAGTTACTCGACGGGGGTCTCCGAGCAGTACTTC
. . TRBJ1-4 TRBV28 CASGHGGLREKLFF TGTGCCAGCGGCCACGGGGGGCTACGGGAAAAACTGTTTTTT
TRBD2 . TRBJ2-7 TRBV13 CASSLGLAGSYEQYF TGTGCCAGCAGCTTAGGACTAGCGGGATCCTACGAGCAGTACTTC
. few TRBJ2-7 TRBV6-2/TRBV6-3 CASSDNEQYF TGTGCCAGCAGCGACAACGAGCAGTACTTC
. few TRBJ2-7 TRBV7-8 CASSLSYSSSYEQYF TGTGCCAGCAGCTTATCCTACTCGAGCTCCTACGAGCAGTACTTC
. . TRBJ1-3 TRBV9 CASSLGGLAGNTIYF TGTGCCAGCAGCCTTGGCGGGCTAGCTGGAAACACCATATATTTT
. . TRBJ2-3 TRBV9 CASSVAFPSTDTQYF TGTGCCAGCAGCGTAGCTTTCCCGAGCACAGATACGCAGTATTTT
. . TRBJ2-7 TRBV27 CASRLQGISYEQYF TGTGCCAGCCGCCTCCAGGGAATTTCCTACGAGCAGTACTTC
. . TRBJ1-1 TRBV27 CASSPTLSGTEAFF TGTGCCAGCAGTCCCACTCTATCAGGCACTGAAGCTTTCTTT
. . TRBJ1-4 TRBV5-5 CASSLTGQLFF TGTGCCAGCAGCTTGACAGGGCAACTGTTTTTT
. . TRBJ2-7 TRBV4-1 CASSQGGGMSSYEQYF TGCGCCAGCAGCCAAGGAGGCGGGATGAGCTCCTACGAGCAGTACTTC
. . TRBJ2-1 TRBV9 CASSVMAGSYNEQFF TGTGCCAGCAGCGTAATGGCGGGCTCATACAATGAGCAGTTCTTC
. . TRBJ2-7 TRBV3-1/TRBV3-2 CASSHLTGFNEQYF TGTGCCAGCAGCCACCTTACGGGATTCAACGAGCAGTACTTC
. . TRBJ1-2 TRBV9 CASSQRGWDYGYTF TGTGCCAGCAGCCAGCGGGGTTGGGACTATGGCTACACCTTC
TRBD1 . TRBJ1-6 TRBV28 CASKPQGTYNSPLHF TGTGCCAGCAAACCACAGGGGACCTATAATTCACCCCTCCACTTT
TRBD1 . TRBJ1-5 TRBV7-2 CASSPTGGSNQPQHF TGTGCCAGCAGCCCGACAGGGGGGAGCAATCAGCCCCAGCATTTT
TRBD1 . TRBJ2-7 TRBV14 CASSSYRGVNEQYF TGTGCCAGCAGCTCCTACAGGGGGGTCAACGAGCAGTACTTC
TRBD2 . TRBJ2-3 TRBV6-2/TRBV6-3 CASSYVAGVSTDTQYF TGTGCCAGCAGTTACGTCGCGGGAGTGAGCACAGATACGCAGTATTTT
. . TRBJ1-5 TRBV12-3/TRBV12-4 CASSARQQQPQHF TGTGCCAGCAGTGCCCGACAACAACAGCCCCAGCATTTT
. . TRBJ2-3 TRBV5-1 CASSLAGFSGTDTQYF TGCGCCAGCAGCTTGGCCGGGTTTTCGGGCACAGATACGCAGTATTTT
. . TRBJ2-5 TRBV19 CASSIGGGQKTQYF TGTGCCAGTAGTATAGGGGGGGGGCAAAAGACCCAGTACTTC
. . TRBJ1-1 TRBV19 CASSMGRFNTEAFF TGTGCCAGTAGTATGGGCAGGTTTAACACTGAAGCTTTCTTT
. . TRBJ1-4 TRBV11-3 CASSLVAGNEKLFF TGTGCCAGCAGCTTAGTGGCAGGGAATGAAAAACTGTTTTTT
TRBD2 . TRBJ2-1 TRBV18 CASSPTLSGWADEQFF TGTGCCAGCTCACCGACTCTTAGCGGGTGGGCGGATGAGCAGTTCTTC
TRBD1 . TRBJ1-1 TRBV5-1 CASSLDGQGRWNTEAFF TGCGCCAGCAGCCTAGATGGACAGGGTAGGTGGAACACTGAAGCTTTCTTT
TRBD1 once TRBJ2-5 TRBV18 CASSPRGQGIGETQYF TGTGCCAGCTCACCACGGGGACAGGGGATAGGTGAGACCCAGTACTTC
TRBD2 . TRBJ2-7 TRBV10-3 CAISDPGGGTSAYEQYF TGTGCCATCAGTGACCCGGGGGGGGGCACCTCTGCCTACGAGCAGTACTTC
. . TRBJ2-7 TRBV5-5 CASSDPGGDSYEQYF TGTGCCAGCAGCGATCCTGGCGGGGACTCCTACGAGCAGTACTTC
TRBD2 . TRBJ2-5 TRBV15 CATSRGDHLAEETQYF TGTGCCACCAGCAGAGGGGATCACCTAGCGGAAGAGACCCAGTACTTC
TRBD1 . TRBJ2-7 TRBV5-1 CASSQYRGLDEQYF TGCGCCAGCAGTCAATACAGGGGGCTAGACGAGCAGTACTTC
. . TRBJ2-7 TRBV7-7 CASSLGPSYEQYF TGTGCCAGCAGCTTAGGGCCCTCCTACGAGCAGTACTTC
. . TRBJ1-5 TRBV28 CASSSLGLPNQPQHF TGTGCCAGCAGTAGCCTGGGACTACCTAATCAGCCCCAGCATTTT
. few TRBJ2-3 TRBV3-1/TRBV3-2 CASSQDHRSTDTQYF TGTGCCAGCAGCCAAGATCATCGGTCAACAGATACGCAGTATTTT
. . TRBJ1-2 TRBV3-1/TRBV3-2 CASSFRTALYGYTF TGTGCCAGCAGCTTTCGGACAGCCCTCTATGGCTACACCTTC
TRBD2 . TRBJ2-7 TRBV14 CASSQGGSGMNEQYF TGTGCCAGCAGCCAAGGCGGGAGTGGTATGAACGAGCAGTACTTC
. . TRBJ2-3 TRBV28 CATQASTDTQYF TGTGCCACCCAAGCTAGCACAGATACGCAGTATTTT
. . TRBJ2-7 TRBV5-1 CASSTGQIKYEQYF TGCGCCAGCAGCACGGGACAAATTAAATACGAGCAGTACTTC
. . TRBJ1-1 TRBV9 CASSPPRGRLDTEAFF TGTGCCAGCAGCCCCCCCAGGGGCAGGTTGGACACTGAAGCTTTCTTT
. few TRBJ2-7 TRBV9 CASSVVQIGEQYF TGTGCCAGCAGCGTAGTCCAAATCGGGGAGCAGTACTTC
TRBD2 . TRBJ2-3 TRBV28 CASTFGLAGDSDTQYF TGTGCCAGCACCTTCGGACTAGCGGGAGACTCAGATACGCAGTATTTT